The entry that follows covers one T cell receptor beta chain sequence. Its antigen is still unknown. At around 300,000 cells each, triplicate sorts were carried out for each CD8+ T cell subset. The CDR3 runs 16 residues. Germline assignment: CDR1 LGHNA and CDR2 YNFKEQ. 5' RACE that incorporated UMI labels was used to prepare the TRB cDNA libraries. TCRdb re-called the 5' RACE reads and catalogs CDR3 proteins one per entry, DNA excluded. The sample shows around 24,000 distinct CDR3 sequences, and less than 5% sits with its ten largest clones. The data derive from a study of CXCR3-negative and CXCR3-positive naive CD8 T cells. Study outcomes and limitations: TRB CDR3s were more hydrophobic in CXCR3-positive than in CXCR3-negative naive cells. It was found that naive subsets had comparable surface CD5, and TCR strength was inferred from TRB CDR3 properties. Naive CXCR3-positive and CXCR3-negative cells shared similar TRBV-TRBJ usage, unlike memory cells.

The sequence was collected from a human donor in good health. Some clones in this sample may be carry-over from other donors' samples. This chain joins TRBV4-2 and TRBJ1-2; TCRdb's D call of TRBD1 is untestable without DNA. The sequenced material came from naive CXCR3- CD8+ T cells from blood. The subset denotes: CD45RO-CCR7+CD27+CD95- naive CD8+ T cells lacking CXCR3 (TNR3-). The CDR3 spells CASSEAMGQGATGYTF.